The T cell receptor (beta chain) under discussion was sequenced for a study of blood T cell repertoires in COVID-19. Overall study context: Acute and convalescent COVID-19 samples came from the United States, Italy and Spain.

Per the study methods: Estimated nucleated cell counts came from reference gene primer amplification. Generated by immunoSEQ multiplex PCR, the TCRdb table keeps only in-frame clones and is missing some. V and J calls and clone size are those listed in that table; D and trimming were worked out from the DNA. This sample yields 60,000 to 75,000 clones, of which more than 75% are seen a single time; 1.4% belongs to the top ten. The trim removed 4 bases at V and 4 bases at J, leaving 15 bases unmatched. The CDR3 sequence is 17 residues long. Germline assignment: CDR1 SGHRS and CDR2 YFSETQ. The sequence derives from a human donor in a cohort sampled during active COVID-19. V usage is TRBV5-1 and J usage is TRBJ2-3; 7 bases map to TRBD2. The sample consisted of peripheral blood. The CDR3 sequence is CASSTGLSNAGADTQYF. The CDR3 DNA sequence: TGCGCCAGCAGCACGGGACTCTCAAATGCGGGGGCAGATACGCAGTATTTT.